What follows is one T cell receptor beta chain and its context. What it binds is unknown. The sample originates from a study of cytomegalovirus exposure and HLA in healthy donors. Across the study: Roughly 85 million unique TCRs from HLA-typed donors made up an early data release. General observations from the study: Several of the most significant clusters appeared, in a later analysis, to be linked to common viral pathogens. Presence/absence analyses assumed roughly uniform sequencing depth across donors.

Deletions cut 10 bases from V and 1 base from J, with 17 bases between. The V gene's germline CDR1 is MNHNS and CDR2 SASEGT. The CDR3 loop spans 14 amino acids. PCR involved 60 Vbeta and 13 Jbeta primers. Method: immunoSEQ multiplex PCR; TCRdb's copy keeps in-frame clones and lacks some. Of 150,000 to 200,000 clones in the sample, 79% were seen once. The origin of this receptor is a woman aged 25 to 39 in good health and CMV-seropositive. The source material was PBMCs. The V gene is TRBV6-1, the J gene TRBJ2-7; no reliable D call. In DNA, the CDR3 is TGTGCCATCCTTCCCAGGTCCCCTTCCTACGAGCAGTACTTC. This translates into CAILPRSPSYEQYF.